Sequencing of this TCR beta chain was carried out in a study of shared clonotypes between healthy human individuals (dated by TCRdb to 2018 to 2020). Regarding the research as a whole: A few men and a couple of women, aged 18 to 49 years, made up the cohort. For each donor, three plates each were used for CD4 naive and CD4 memory, two plates were used for CD8 naive, and one plate was used for CD8 memory. To estimate repertoire size and how much clonotypes are shared between individuals, the study performed deep sequencing of blood TCR repertoires from about five healthy adults. Libraries were prepared and TCR repertoires were sequenced by different laboratories using diverse techniques, in order to increase sequencing depth and limit assay-specific biases. Each donor's leukapheresis produced roughly between about 0.85 and 10 billion PBMCs.

Healthy HIV-negative adults with no recently reported acute infections or vaccinations were included as donors. All donors were Caucasian adults living in Nashville, Tennessee, USA. Magnetic negative selection was used to enrich CD4+ T cells, after which naive cells were positively selected on CD45RA and the negative fraction became the memory subset. After blood collection by leukapheresis, PBMCs were isolated using Ficoll-Histopaque density gradient centrifugation and then cryopreserved in the vapor phase of liquid nitrogen. Analytical flow cytometry was used to check the purity and quantity of each magnetically sorted T cell population. Each sorted fraction had its genomic DNA isolated and then quantified by UV absorbance on a Nanodrop 2000c. Using the deep immunoSEQ assay, TCR CDR3 regions were amplified from genomic DNA by multiplex PCR. Extracted genomic DNA from each cell subset was distributed evenly across all wells of several immunoSEQ 96-well plates, and each plate was treated as a replicate. For sorted subsets, roughly 0.2 ug genomic DNA, equal to 30,000 to 35,000 T cell genomes, was loaded into each replicate PCR. The purified libraries were quantified using a Qubit 3.0 fluorometer, sized with a Bioanalyzer 2100, and then quantified again using the KAPA Library Quantification kit. Each immunoSEQ 96-well plate was sequenced on its own single-read 150-cycle Illumina NextSeq 550 flow cell. Turning to the authors' computational methods: Because only junctional sequences without quality scores were contained in the immunoSEQ output, filtering matching that applied to full-length reads could not be performed. To assign V/J genes and CDR3, sequences were annotated using PyIR, a Python wrapper for IgBLAST v1.9, with IMGT germline references. Any read was removed if the V/J assignment was weak (E-value above 1e-6), the CDR3 was missing, or the read contained stop codons, out-of-frame junctions, or ambiguous translated residues. A V3J clonotype was defined by an identical inferred V gene, J gene, and CDR3 amino acid sequence. The percentage overlap between two repertoires was calculated by dividing the number of shared unique clonotypes by the size of the smaller repertoire. Three approaches were used to assess repertoire richness: RTK rarefaction, the Chao1 estimator, and Recon v2.1 estimates of unobserved clonotypes. For all TCRbeta clonotypes obtained by the gDNA method from a few donors, generation probabilities were computed with OLGA. This immuneACCESS table, as held by TCRdb, lists in-frame sequences with V and J called but not all clones. Of the missing ones, under half trace to an unresolved V gene in checked studies; the others have no known cause. Clonal size and the V and J genes are those of that table, whereas D and trimming came from the DNA. For this sample there are approximately 1,500,000 clones; 95% to 99% appear just once. The ten largest clones capture 0.4% to 0.55% of the sample.

V loses 3 bases of germline sequence and J loses 3 bases, and the interval between the two ends is 16 bases. The CDR3 measures 16 amino acids from cysteine to phenylalanine. Here the CDR3 DNA is all that survives: 48 bases in frame from base 1. As encoded in the germline V gene, CDR1 is SGHRS while CDR2 is YFSETQ. Beyond this particular receptor, the publication reports: Pairwise subsampling indicated that sequencing depth was expected to affect the degree of clonotype sharing among donors. Naive subsets generally had larger estimated clonotype richness than memory subsets. Sharing across a few donors was observed for around 5% of naive CD4, 3% to 4% of naive CD8, 2% to 2.5% of memory CD4, and around 0.4% of memory CD8 clonotypes. Because the study included a small number of donors, the genetic and exposure-history diversity represented was limited. Sampling was limited to blood, and TCR repertoires in tissue likely differ from TCR repertoires in blood. Higher generation probabilities were observed for clonotypes shared by all four sorted-subset donors than for non-shared clonotypes. Rarefaction of sorted-subset datasets indicated incomplete sequencing despite the large sequencing depth.

Comments on this clone: Its specific antigen is unknown. No quality values exist for individual bases; no much larger clone is one base distant.

The V gene is TRBV5-1 and the J gene is TRBJ1-3; D gene: possibly TRBD1, on 6 matching bases. Sequenced material: naive CD4+ T cells sorted from blood. The sample's cell subset or site label is to be understood as: CD45RA+ positively selected. This receptor was taken from a young man in good health. At the DNA level, the sequence is TGCGCCAGCAGCTCACAAAAGACAGGTGTTGGAAACACCATATATTTT. This gives the protein CASSSQKTGVGNTIYF.